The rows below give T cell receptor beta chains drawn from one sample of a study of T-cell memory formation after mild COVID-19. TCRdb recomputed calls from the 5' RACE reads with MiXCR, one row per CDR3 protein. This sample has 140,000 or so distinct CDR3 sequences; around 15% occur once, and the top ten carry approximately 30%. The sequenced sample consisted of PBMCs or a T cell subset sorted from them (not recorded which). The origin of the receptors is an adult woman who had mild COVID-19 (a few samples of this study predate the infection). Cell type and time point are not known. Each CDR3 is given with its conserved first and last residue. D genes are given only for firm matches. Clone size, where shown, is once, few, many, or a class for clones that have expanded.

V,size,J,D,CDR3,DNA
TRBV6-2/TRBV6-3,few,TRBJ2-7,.,CASSLPSPYEQYF,TGTGCCAGCAGCCTACCGTCCCCCTACGAGCAGTACTTC
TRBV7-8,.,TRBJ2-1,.,CASSLRASGGPYNEQFF,TGTGCCAGCAGCTTAAGAGCCTCCGGGGGGCCCTACAATGAGCAGTTCTTC
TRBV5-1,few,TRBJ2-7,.,CASSSLTPRRSYEQYF,TGCGCCAGCAGCTCATTGACACCCCGGAGGTCCTACGAGCAGTACTTC
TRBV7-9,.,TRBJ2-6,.,CASSSGANVLTF,TGTGCCAGCAGCTCTGGGGCCAACGTCCTGACTTTC
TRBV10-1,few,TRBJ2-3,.,CASSGIGTQYF,TGCGCCAGCAGTGGAATTGGTACGCAGTATTTT
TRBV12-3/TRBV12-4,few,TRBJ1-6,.,CASSPLGPQALHF,TGTGCCAGCAGCCCCTTGGGCCCCCAGGCCCTCCACTTT
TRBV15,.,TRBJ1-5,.,CATSRARVVRNQPQHF,TGTGCCACCAGCAGAGCGAGGGTGGTTCGCAATCAGCCCCAGCATTTT
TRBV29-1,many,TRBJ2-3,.,CSVEDRQGEADTQYF,TGCAGCGTTGAAGATCGGCAGGGAGAAGCAGATACGCAGTATTTT
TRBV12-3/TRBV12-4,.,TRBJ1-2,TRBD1,CASSPAGTGDGYTF,TGTGCCAGCAGTCCCGCCGGGACAGGGGATGGCTACACCTTC
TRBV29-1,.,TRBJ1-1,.,CSVPSPGLEAFF,TGCAGCGTCCCTAGCCCGGGTCTCGAAGCTTTCTTT
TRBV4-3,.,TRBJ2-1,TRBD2,CASSQMRLAYNEQFF,TGCGCCAGCAGCCAAATGAGACTAGCTTACAATGAGCAGTTCTTC
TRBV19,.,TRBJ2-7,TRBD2,CASSSGTSSLYEQYF,TGTGCCAGTAGTTCCGGGACTAGTTCCTTATACGAGCAGTACTTC
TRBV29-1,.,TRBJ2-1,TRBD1,CSVEAGGRDEQFF,TGCAGCGTTGAAGCAGGGGGCAGGGATGAGCAGTTCTTC
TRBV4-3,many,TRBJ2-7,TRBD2,CASSPGTRSYEQYF,TGCGCCAGCAGTCCTGGGACTAGGTCCTACGAGCAGTACTTC
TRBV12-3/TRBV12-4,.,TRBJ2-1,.,CASTLGYNEQFF,TGTGCCAGCACCTTGGGGTACAATGAGCAGTTCTTC
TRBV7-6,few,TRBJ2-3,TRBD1,CASSLDPGQGGTDTQYF,TGTGCCAGCAGCTTAGATCCGGGACAGGGCGGCACAGATACGCAGTATTTT
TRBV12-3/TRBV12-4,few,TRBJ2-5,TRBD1,CASSRTGQETQYF,TGTGCCAGCAGTAGGACAGGCCAAGAGACCCAGTACTTC
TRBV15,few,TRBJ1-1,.,CATSRPGHTNTEAFF,TGTGCCACCAGCAGACCGGGACACACGAACACTGAAGCTTTCTTT
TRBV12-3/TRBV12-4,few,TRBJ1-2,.,CASSLPYRGNYGYTF,TGTGCCAGCAGTTTGCCGTATCGGGGAAACTATGGCTACACCTTC
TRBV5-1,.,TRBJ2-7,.,CASSLVGAGTHSSYEQYF,TGCGCCAGCAGCTTGGTGGGTGCGGGGACCCATAGCTCCTACGAGCAGTACTTC
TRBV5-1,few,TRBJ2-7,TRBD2,CASSDRGAYEQYF,TGCGCCAGCAGCGATCGGGGGGCCTACGAGCAGTACTTC
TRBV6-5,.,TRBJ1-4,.,CASSYRWHPATNEKLFF,TGTGCCAGCAGTTACCGGTGGCACCCTGCAACTAATGAAAAACTGTTTTTT
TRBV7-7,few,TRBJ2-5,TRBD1,CASSFEQGAETQYF,TGTGCCAGCAGCTTTGAACAGGGGGCAGAGACCCAGTACTTC
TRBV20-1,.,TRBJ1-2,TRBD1,CSARDVSKGQGYGYTF,TGCAGTGCTAGAGATGTATCAAAGGGACAGGGCTATGGCTACACCTTC
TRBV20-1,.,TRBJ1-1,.,CSVLNGAMNTEAFF,TGCAGTGTCCTTAACGGGGCTATGAACACTGAAGCTTTCTTT
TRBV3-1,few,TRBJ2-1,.,CASSQVGNEQFF,TGTGCCAGCAGCCAAGTGGGGAATGAGCAGTTCTTC
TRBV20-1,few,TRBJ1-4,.,CSAHPTGMGEKLFF,TGCAGTGCACACCCCACAGGGATGGGGGAAAAACTGTTTTTT
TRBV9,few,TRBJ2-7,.,CASSQDGGGDEQYF,TGTGCCAGCAGCCAGGACGGCGGTGGGGACGAGCAGTACTTC
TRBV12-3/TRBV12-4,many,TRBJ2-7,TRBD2,CASGALAGSSYEQYF,TGTGCCAGCGGGGCCCTAGCGGGAAGCTCCTACGAGCAGTACTTC
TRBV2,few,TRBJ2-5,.,CASSEAWLAVGTQYF,TGTGCCAGCAGTGAAGCGTGGCTTGCCGTCGGGACCCAGTACTTC
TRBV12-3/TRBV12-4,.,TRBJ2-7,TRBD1,CASSTGTGGSPYEQYF,TGTGCCAGCAGTACAGGGACAGGGGGCTCACCCTACGAGCAGTACTTC
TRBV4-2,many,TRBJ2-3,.,CASSQDPVSHSRIDTQYF,TGTGCCAGCAGCCAAGATCCTGTCAGCCACTCTAGGATAGATACGCAGTATTTT
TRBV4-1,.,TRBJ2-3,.,CASSQDYITSTDTQYF,TGCGCCAGCAGCCAAGATTACATAACTAGCACAGATACGCAGTATTTT
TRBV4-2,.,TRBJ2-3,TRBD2,CASSHRRGGWSTDTQYF,TGTGCCAGCAGCCATCGACGGGGGGGCTGGAGCACAGATACGCAGTATTTT
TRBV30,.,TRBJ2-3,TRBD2,CAWSVRSGLVLGTDTQYF,TGTGCCTGGAGTGTACGTTCAGGACTAGTCCTCGGCACAGATACGCAGTATTTT
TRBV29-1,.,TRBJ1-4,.,CCGRASNEKLFF,TGTTGTGGGAGGGCTTCTAATGAAAAACTGTTTTTT
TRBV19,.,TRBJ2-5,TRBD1,CASSTGARRETQYF,TGTGCCAGTTCCACAGGGGCCCGCAGAGAGACCCAGTACTTC
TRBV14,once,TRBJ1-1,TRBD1,CASSPRDRSAEAFF,TGTGCCAGCAGCCCCCGGGACAGGAGTGCTGAAGCTTTCTTT
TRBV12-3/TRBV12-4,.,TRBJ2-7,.,CASSSQPTSLSYEQYF,TGTGCCAGCAGTTCCCAACCTACTTCCCTGTCCTACGAGCAGTACTTC
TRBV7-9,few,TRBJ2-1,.,CASSSPSGLPEQFF,TGTGCCAGCAGCTCCCCGTCAGGACTGCCTGAGCAGTTCTTC
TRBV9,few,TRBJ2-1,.,CASSPQGSGYNEQFF,TGTGCCAGCAGCCCACAGGGCTCAGGGTACAATGAGCAGTTCTTC
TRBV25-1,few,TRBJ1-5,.,CASSERGGNQPQHF,TGTGCCAGCAGTGAGAGGGGAGGCAATCAGCCCCAGCATTTT
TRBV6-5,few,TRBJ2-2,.,CASSYAANTGELFF,TGTGCCAGCAGTTACGCAGCGAACACCGGGGAGCTGTTTTTT
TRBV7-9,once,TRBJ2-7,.,CASSKADYEQYF,TGTGCCAGCAGCAAGGCAGACTACGAGCAGTACTTC
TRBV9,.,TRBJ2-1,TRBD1,CASSVDRGLNEQFF,TGTGCCAGCAGCGTAGACAGGGGGTTGAATGAGCAGTTCTTC
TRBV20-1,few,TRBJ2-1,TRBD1,CSAPRRVTGVSYNEQFF,TGCAGTGCTCCTCGGAGGGTGACAGGGGTATCCTACAATGAGCAGTTCTTC
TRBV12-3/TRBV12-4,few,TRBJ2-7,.,CASSSSVVWDEQYF,TGTGCCAGCAGTTCGAGCGTGGTATGGGACGAGCAGTACTTC
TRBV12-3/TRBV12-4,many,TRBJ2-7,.,CASSFWGYEQYF,TGTGCCAGCAGTTTTTGGGGATACGAGCAGTACTTC
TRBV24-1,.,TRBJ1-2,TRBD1,CATSDPGQLGYTF,TGTGCCACCAGTGACCCGGGACAGCTTGGCTACACCTTC
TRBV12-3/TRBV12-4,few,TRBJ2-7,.,CASSFPRQGRGYEQYF,TGTGCCAGCAGTTTCCCTCGCCAGGGAAGGGGCTACGAGCAGTACTTC
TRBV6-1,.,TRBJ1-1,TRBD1,CASSFSETGMNTEAFF,TGTGCCAGCAGTTTTAGTGAGACAGGGATGAACACTGAAGCTTTCTTT
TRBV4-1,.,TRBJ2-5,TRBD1,CASSPETGGQETQYF,TGCGCCAGCAGCCCTGAGACAGGGGGCCAAGAGACCCAGTACTTC
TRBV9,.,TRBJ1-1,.,CASSVGGRRGTEAFF,TGTGCCAGCAGCGTAGGAGGGCGCCGGGGAACTGAAGCTTTCTTT